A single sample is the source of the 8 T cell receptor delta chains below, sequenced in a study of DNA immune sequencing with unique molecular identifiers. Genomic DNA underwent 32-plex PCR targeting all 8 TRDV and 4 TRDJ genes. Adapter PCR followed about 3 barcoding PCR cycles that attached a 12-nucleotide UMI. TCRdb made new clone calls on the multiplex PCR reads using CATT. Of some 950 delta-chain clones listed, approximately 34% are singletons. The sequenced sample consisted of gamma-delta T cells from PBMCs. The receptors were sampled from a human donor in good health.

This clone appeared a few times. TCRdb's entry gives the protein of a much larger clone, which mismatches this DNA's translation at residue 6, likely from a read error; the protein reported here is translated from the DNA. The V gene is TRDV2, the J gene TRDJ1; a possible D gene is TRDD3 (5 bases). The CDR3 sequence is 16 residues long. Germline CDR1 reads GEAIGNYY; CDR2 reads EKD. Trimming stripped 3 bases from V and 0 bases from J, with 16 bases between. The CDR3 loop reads CACDGPGGSYTDKLIF. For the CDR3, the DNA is TGTGCCTGTGACGGCCCGGGGGGCTCATACACCGATAAACTCATCTTT.

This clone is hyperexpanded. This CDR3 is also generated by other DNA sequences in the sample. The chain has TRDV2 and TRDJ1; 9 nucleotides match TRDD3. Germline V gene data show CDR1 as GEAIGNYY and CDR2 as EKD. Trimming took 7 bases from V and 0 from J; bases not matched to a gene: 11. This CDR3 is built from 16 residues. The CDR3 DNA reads TGTGCCTGGGCCCAAACTGGGGGACCCTACACCGATAAACTCATCTTT. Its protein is CAWAQTGGPYTDKLIF.

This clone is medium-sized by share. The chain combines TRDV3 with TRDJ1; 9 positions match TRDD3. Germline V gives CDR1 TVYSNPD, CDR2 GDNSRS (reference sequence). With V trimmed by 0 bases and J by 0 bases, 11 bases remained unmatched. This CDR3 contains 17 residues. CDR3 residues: CAFRNYWGTPYTDKLIF. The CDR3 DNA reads TGTGCCTTTAGGAATTACTGGGGGACACCGTACACCGATAAACTCATCTTT.

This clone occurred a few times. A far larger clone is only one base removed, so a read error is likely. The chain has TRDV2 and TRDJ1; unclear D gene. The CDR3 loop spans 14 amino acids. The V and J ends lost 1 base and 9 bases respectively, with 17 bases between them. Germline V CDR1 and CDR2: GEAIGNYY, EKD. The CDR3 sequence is CACDTVEVKRELIF. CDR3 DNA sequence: TGTGCCTGTGACACTGTAGAGGTCAAGCGGGAACTCATCTTT.

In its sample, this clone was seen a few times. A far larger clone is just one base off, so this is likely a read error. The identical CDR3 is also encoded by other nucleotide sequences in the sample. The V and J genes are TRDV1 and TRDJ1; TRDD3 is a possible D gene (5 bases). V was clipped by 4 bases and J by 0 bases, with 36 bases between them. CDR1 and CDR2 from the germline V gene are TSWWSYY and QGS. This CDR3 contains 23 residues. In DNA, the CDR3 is TGTGCTCTTGGGGGGTCGCGGGGCTATCGGGGGTACGCGGGGACTAAGTACACCGATAAACTCATCTTT. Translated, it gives CALGGSRGYRGYAGTKYTDKLIF.

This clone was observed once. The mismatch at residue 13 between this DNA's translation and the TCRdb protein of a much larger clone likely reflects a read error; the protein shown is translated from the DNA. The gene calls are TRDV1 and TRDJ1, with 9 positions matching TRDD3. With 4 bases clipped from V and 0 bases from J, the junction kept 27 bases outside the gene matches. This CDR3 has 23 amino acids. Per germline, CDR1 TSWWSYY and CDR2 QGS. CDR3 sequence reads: CALGGSRGYRGYVGTKYTDKLIF. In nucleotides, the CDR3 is TGTGCTCTTGGGGGGTCGCGGGGCTATCGGGGATACGTGGGGACTAAGTACACCGATAAACTCATCTTT.

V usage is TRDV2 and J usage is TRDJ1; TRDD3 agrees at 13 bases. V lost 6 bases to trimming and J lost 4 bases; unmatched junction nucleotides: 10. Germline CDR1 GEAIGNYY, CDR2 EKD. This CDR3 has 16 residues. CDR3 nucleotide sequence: TGTGCCTGTTTCCCACTGGGGGATACGGTGGGCGATAAACTCATCTTT. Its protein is CACFPLGDTVGDKLIF.

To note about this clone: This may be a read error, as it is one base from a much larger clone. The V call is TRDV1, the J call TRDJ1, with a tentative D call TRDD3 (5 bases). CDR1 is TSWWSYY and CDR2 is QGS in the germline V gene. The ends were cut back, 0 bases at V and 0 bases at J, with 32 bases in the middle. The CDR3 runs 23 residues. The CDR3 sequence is CALGELDSLTWYWRPYHTDKLIF. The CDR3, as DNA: TGTGCTCTTGGGGAACTAGATAGCCTCACCTGGTACTGGCGCCCCTATCACACCGATAAACTCATCTTT.